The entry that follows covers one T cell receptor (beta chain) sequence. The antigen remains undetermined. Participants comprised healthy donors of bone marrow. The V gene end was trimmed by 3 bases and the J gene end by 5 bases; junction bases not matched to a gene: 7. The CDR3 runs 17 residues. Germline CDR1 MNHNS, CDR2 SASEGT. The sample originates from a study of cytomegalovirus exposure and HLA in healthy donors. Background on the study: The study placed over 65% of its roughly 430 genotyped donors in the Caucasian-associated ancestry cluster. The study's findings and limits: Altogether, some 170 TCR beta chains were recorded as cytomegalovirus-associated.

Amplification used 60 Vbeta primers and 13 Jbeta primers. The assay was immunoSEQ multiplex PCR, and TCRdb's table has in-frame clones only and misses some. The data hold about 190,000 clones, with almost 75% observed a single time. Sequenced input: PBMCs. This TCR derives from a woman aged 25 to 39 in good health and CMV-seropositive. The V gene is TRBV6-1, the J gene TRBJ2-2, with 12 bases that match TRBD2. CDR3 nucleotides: TGTGCCAGCAGTGATCTAGGACTAGCGGGACAGACCGGGGAGCTGTTTTTT. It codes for CASSDLGLAGQTGELFF.